This TCR beta chain was recovered during a study of CXCR3-negative and CXCR3-positive naive CD8 T cells. Whole-study findings and limits: CXCR3-positive naive cells carried more hydrophobic TRB CDR3s than CXCR3-negative naive cells did. Because surface CD5 did not distinguish the naive subsets, TCR strength was inferred from TRB CDR3 properties. Memory CD8+ cells showed much lower diversity, while both naive subsets displayed comparably high diversity.

5' RACE with UMI labels generated the TRB cDNA libraries. TCRdb reworked the 5' RACE reads into one entry per CDR3 protein, no DNA. The sample holds 50,000 to 65,000 distinct CDR3 sequences. Germline V lookup: CDR1 SGHTA, CDR2 FQGNSA. The CDR3 covers 16 residues. About this clonotype itself: Its antigen is not known.

Every individual CD8+ T cell subset underwent sorting in triplicate at 300,000 to 350,000 cells apiece. Identification of naive CD8+ T cells rested on CD45RO-CCR7+CD27+CD95- status. The clonotype originates from a human donor in good health. Some clones in this sample may be carry-over from other donors' samples. V is TRBV7-2 and J is TRBJ2-2; the TCRdb call, TRBD2, lacks DNA for checking. The source material was naive CXCR3+ CD8+ T cells from blood. As for subset: CD45RO-CCR7+CD27+CD95- naive CD8+ T cells expressing CXCR3 (TNR3+). CDR3 region: CASSLRTLAYPGELFF. Full variable domain (rest looked up from reference TRBV7-2 and TRBJ2-2): GAGVSQSPSNKVTEKGKDVELRCDPISGHTALYWYRQSLGQGLEFLIYFQGNSAPDKSGLPSDRFSAERTGGSVSTLTIQRTQQEDSAVYLCASSLRTLAYPGELFFGEGSRLTVL.